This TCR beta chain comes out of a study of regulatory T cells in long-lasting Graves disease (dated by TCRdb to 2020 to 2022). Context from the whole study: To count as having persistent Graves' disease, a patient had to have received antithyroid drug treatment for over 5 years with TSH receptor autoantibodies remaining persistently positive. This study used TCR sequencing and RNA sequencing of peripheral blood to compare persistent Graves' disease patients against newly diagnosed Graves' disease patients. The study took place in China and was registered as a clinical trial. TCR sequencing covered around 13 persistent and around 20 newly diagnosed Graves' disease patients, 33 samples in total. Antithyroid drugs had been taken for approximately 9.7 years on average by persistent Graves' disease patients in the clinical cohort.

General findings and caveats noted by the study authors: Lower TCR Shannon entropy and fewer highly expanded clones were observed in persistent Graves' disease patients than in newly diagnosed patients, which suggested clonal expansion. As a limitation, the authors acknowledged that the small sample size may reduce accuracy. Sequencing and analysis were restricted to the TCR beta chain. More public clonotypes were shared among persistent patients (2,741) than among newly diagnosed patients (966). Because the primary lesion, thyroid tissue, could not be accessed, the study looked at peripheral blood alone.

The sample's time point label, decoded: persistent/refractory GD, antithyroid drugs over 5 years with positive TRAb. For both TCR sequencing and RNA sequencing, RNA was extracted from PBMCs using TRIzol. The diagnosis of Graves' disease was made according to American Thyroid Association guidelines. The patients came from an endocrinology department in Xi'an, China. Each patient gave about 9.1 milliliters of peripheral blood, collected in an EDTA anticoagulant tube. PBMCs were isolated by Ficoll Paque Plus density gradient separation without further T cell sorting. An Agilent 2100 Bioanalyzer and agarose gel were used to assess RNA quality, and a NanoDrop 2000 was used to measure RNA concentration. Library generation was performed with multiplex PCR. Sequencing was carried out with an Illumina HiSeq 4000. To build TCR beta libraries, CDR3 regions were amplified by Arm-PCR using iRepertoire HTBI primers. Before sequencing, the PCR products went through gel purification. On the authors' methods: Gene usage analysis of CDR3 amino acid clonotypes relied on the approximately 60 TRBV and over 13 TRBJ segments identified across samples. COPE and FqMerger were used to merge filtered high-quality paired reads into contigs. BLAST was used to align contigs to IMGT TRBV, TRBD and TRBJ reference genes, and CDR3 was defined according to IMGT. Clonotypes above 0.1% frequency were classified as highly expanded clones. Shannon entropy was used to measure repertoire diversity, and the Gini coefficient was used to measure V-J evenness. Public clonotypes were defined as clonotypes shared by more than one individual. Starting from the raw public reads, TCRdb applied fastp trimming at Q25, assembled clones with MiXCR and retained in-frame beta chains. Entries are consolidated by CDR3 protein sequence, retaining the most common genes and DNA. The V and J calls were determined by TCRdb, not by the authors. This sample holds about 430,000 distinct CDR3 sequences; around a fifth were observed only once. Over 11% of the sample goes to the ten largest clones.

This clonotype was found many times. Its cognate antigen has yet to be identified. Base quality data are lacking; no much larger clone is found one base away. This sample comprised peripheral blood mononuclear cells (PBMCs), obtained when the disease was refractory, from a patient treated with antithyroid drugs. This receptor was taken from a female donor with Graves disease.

The encoded CDR3 is CASSSRTEGNQPQHF. DNA sequence: TGTGCCAGCAGTTCCCGGACGGAGGGGAATCAGCCCCAGCATTTT. The rearranged chain carries TRBV28 and TRBJ1-5; the D segment could be TRBD1, given 5 matching bases. The V end loses 4 bases and the J end loses 4 bases, and a stretch of 14 bases separates them. Reading from cysteine to phenylalanine, the CDR3 counts 15 amino acids. The kept DNA is CDR3 alone, 45 bases in frame from the first base. CDR1 and CDR2 are drawn from the germline V gene: MDHEN, SYDVKM.